One sample yielded the 15 T cell receptor beta chains listed below, sequenced in a study of cytomegalovirus exposure and HLA in healthy donors (dated by TCRdb to the late 2010s). The library came from the immunoSEQ multiplex PCR assay. For the multiplex PCR, a mixture combining 60 forward primers for TCR Vbeta segments and 13 reverse primers for TCR Jbeta segments was used. TCRdb limited this immuneACCESS table to in-frame rearrangements with V and J called. A share of clones is missing; checked studies link under half to unresolved V genes, and the rest is unexplained. The sample table lists around 130,000 clones, roughly 9% of them with a count of one. The ten largest clones add up to approximately 6.4% of the sample. Input material: PBMCs. The source is a woman in her 40s in good health and CMV-seropositive.

The chain is built from TRBV7-2 and TRBJ1-4, with a possible D match to TRBD1 (5 bases). The length of the CDR3 is 15 residues. Deletions cut 1 base from V and 7 bases from J, with 13 bases between. Per the germline V gene, CDR1 is SGHTA and CDR2 is FQGNSA. DNA for the CDR3: TGTGCCAGCAGCTTAGACCTGGGGCAAGCTGAAAAACTGTTTTTT. Protein sequence: CASSLDLGQAEKLFF.

The chain carries TRBV27 and TRBJ2-6; D is possibly TRBD1 (6 bases). The CDR3 extends over 16 amino acids. Per the germline V gene, CDR1 is MNHEY and CDR2 is SMNVEV (reference sequence). V dropped 5 bases and J dropped 0 bases, with 11 bases sitting between them. DNA for the CDR3: TGTGCCAGCAGTCCTCGACAGGTCTCTGGGGCCAACGTCCTGACTTTC. Translation: CASSPRQVSGANVLTF.

The chain combines TRBV6-6 with TRBJ1-5; TRBD1 agrees at 9 bases. There are 15 residues in the CDR3. In germline, CDR1 is MNHNY, CDR2 SVGAGI (reference sequence). The trim removed 7 bases at V and 2 bases at J, leaving 6 bases unmatched. The CDR3 loop reads CASTAQGAGNQPQHF. The CDR3, as DNA: TGTGCCAGCACCGCACAGGGGGCCGGCAATCAGCCCCAGCATTTT.

This clone was found a few times. J is TRBJ1-5 and V is TRBV18; 7 bases match TRBD1. From germline, CDR1 is KGHSH and CDR2 LQKENI. Trimming removed 3 bases from V and 9 bases from J; junction bases left unmatched: 5. CDR3 length equals 13 residues. The CDR3 region has the DNA TGTGCCAGCTCACCCCCACCAGGGGGGCCCCAGCATTTT. Protein sequence: CASSPPPGGPQHF.

The CDR3 is CASSVTGGQETQYF. CDR3 coding DNA: TGTGCCAGCAGCGTGACAGGTGGGCAAGAGACCCAGTACTTC. The chain uses TRBV9 and TRBJ2-5; D is possibly TRBD1 (6 bases). Germline V gene data show CDR1 as SGDLS and CDR2 as YYNGEE. The germline V and J ends were trimmed by 2 bases and 2 bases, with 10 bases remaining between them. The CDR3 length is 14 residues.

This clone was counted a few times. The J gene is TRBJ1-5, the V gene TRBV10-3; D is unclear. Germline V gives CDR1 ENHRY, CDR2 SYGVKD. CDR3 length: 13 amino acids. Trimming left V 7 bases short and J 9 bases short, with 16 bases between. Here the CDR3 DNA reads TGTGCCATCATGAGGGCGGAGGGTTGGCCCCAGCATTTT. It codes for CAIMRAEGWPQHF.

This clone was counted only a few times. The rearrangement uses TRBV29-1 and TRBJ1-2; D is uncertain. The ends were cut back, 1 base at V and 7 bases at J, with 4 bases in the middle. Germline V gives CDR1 SQVTM, CDR2 ANQGSEA. The CDR3 runs 10 residues. CDR3 nucleotide sequence: TGCAGCGTTGAAGCTTCTGGCTACACCTTC. Its translation: CSVEASGYTF.

The CDR3 DNA reads as TGTGCCAGCAGTGAAGCCCGGGGCACAGGGGGACATCGCTATGGCTACACCTTC. Protein sequence: CASSEARGTGGHRYGYTF. V and J are TRBV2 and TRBJ1-2, with 8 bases fitting TRBD1. Germline values: CDR1 SNHLY, CDR2 FYNNEI. There are 18 residues in the CDR3. V shed 0 bases and J 4 bases; nucleotides not matched to a gene: 13. The whole variable domain, filled in from reference TRBV2 and TRBJ1-2, reads EPEVTQTPSHQVTQMGQEVILRCVPISNHLYFYWYRQILGQKVEFLVSFYNNEISEKSEIFDDQFSVERPDGSNFTLKIRSTKLEDSAMYFCASSEARGTGGHRYGYTFGSGTRLTVV.

CDR3 in DNA: TGTGCCAGCACCCCCACCGGGGGGCCCACTGAAGCTTTCTTT. This codes for CASTPTGGPTEAFF. The chain links TRBV9 to TRBJ1-1; D may be TRBD1 (6 bases). In germline, CDR1 is SGDLS, CDR2 YYNGEE. The CDR3 has 14 amino acids. Trimming took 6 bases from V and 4 from J, leaving 16 bases between them.

This clone was observed a few times. The CDR3 loop reads CASTGTGHYEQYF. As DNA, the CDR3 is TGTGCCAGCACGGGGACAGGACACTACGAGCAGTACTTC. The chain carries TRBV2 and TRBJ2-7; 8 nucleotides agree with TRBD1. Germline V gives CDR1 SNHLY, CDR2 FYNNEI. The ends lost 7 bases at V and 3 bases at J; junction bases unmatched: 5. The CDR3 consists of 13 residues.

Only a few counts were recorded for this clone. This rearrangement joins TRBV6-5 to TRBJ2-7; 8 nucleotides line up with TRBD1. CDR1 and CDR2 from the germline V gene are MNHEY and SVGAGI. The CDR3 is 14 residues long. V lost 6 bases to trimming and J lost 3 bases; unmatched junction nucleotides: 7. The CDR3 protein is CASRLRQGIYEQYF. CDR3 DNA sequence: TGTGCCAGCAGGCTTCGACAGGGGATCTACGAGCAGTACTTC.

Relative to its sample, this clone is medium-sized (0.01 to 0.1%). The chain is built from TRBV30 and TRBJ2-1, with 9 bases that match TRBD1. Germline V lookup: CDR1 GTSNPN, CDR2 SVGIG (reference sequence). V lost 4 bases to trimming and J lost 7 bases; unmatched junction nucleotides: 5. The CDR3 contains 13 residues. The CDR3 DNA sequence: TGTGCCTGGAACGGGGACAGGGCAAATGAGCAGTTCTTC. It codes for CAWNGDRANEQFF.

This chain connects TRBV5-6 to TRBJ2-1; a weak D match, TRBD2 (5 bases). V was clipped by 2 bases and J by 3 bases, with 12 bases between them. The CDR3 covers 15 residues. Germline CDR1 SGHDT, CDR2 YYEEEE. DNA for the CDR3: TGTGCCAGCAGCTTAGAGGGCCTAGACTACAATGAGCAGTTCTTC. Encoded protein: CASSLEGLDYNEQFF.

V and J are TRBV5-1 and TRBJ2-6; D is uncertain. Germline CDR1 SGHRS, CDR2 YFSETQ. V lost 4 bases to trimming and J lost 0 bases, with 5 bases between them. The CDR3 runs to 14 residues. The CDR3 nucleotides read TGCGCCAGCAGCATTAGCTCTGGGGCCAACGTCCTGACTTTC. This sequence encodes CASSISSGANVLTF.

The chain is built from TRBV28 and TRBJ2-7; tentative D call: TRBD1 (6 bases). Germline V gene lookup returns CDR1 MDHEN and CDR2 SYDVKM. Trimming cost V 11 bases and J 0 bases, with 14 bases left between them. The CDR3 length is 13 residues. The CDR3 region has the DNA TGTGCCTCCGTTTCCAGGGGCTCCTACGAGCAGTACTTC. This sequence encodes CASVSRGSYEQYF.